Following are 4 T cell receptor beta chains from one sample sequenced in a study of blood T cell repertoires in COVID-19. TCRdb's copy holds only in-frame clones and misses some; the assay was immunoSEQ multiplex PCR. There are 85,000 to 110,000 clones in the sample; 70% to 90% occur only once, and approximately 3.5% lies in the top ten. Material: peripheral blood. The receptors derive from a woman in her sixties or seventies with acute or convalescent COVID-19.

CDR3 nucleotides: TGTGCCAGCAGTGCTGACCTGACAGCTTACACTGAAGCTTTCTTT. Protein product: CASSADLTAYTEAFF. The chain employs TRBV28 and TRBJ1-1; D perhaps matches TRBD1 (5 bases). The V end lost 5 bases, the J end lost 3 bases, and 16 bases lay between the germline ends. Germline V lookup: CDR1 MDHEN, CDR2 SYDVKM. The CDR3 has 15 residues.

The rearrangement uses TRBV6-5 and TRBJ2-3, with 11 bases lining up with TRBD2. Trimming removed 6 bases from V and 3 bases from J; junction bases left unmatched: 5. The CDR3 totals 15 residues. Germline loops: CDR1 MNHEY, CDR2 SVGAGI. The CDR3: CASRSGLAATDTQYF. DNA for the CDR3: TGTGCCAGCAGATCGGGACTAGCGGCGACAGATACGCAGTATTTT.

The CDR3, as DNA: TGTGCCAGCAGTCCGACACCAGAGACCCAGTACTTC. This sequence encodes CASSPTPETQYF. This chain uses TRBV2 with TRBJ2-5; D call uncertain. CDR1 is SNHLY, CDR2 FYNNEI, per germline. This CDR3 is built from 12 residues. Trimming cost V 5 bases and J 4 bases, with 8 bases left between them.

The chain recombines TRBV6-5 with TRBJ1-5; possible D gene TRBD1, 6 bases. The CDR3 runs 15 residues. Germline V gene data show CDR1 as MNHEY and CDR2 as SVGAGI. V was shortened by 0 bases and J by 7 bases, with 13 bases between the two germline ends. Here the CDR3 DNA reads TGTGCCAGCAGTTACTCGAAACAGGGAAGCCAGCCCCAGCATTTT. Its translation: CASSYSKQGSQPQHF.